These 9 T cell receptor beta chains came from one sample sequenced in a study of T cell clones after liver transplantation. Assay used: immunoSEQ multiplex PCR; TCRdb lists only in-frame clones, some missing. The sample lists fewer than 20,000 clones, around 87% occurring once. Source: CD8+ T cells from blood, taken approximately 3.5 years after liver transplant. The receptors were gathered from a human patient who received a liver transplant. Some T cells may trace back to the graft donor.

CDR3 residues: CASKLGEQFF. Here the CDR3 DNA reads TGTGCCAGCAAATTAGGGGAGCAGTTCTTC. The genes are TRBV2 and TRBJ2-1; D is uncertain. The CDR3 spans 10 residues. V was cut by 7 bases and J by 10 bases, with 8 bases left in between. CDR1 is SNHLY and CDR2 is FYNNEI in the germline V gene.

The chain combines TRBV7-9 with TRBJ1-1, with 9 bases lining up with TRBD1. J lost 6 bases, V lost 4 bases, and 9 bases had no gene match. This CDR3 contains 15 residues. Germline loops: CDR1 SEHNR, CDR2 FQNEAQ (reference sequence). The CDR3 sequence: CASSWDRVAGSEAFF. The CDR3 DNA reads TGTGCCAGCAGCTGGGACAGGGTGGCGGGCTCTGAAGCTTTCTTT.

This chain uses TRBV6-5 with TRBJ1-5; D gene unclear. The CDR3 contains 14 residues. Germline V gene data show CDR1 as MNHEY and CDR2 as SVGAGI. V was pared by 0 bases and J by 1 base, with 4 bases between. CDR3 sequence reads: CASSYSASNQPQHF. As DNA, the CDR3 is TGTGCCAGCAGTTACTCGGCGAGCAATCAGCCCCAGCATTTT.

The chain employs TRBV27 and TRBJ1-5; unclear D gene. The CDR3 spans 13 residues. Trimming pared 2 bases from V and 3 bases from J, leaving 5 bases between. Germline V gene lookup returns CDR1 MNHEY and CDR2 SMNVEV (reference sequence). The CDR3, as DNA: TGTGCCAGCAGTTTAAATTACAATCAGCCCCAGCATTTT. Its protein is CASSLNYNQPQHF.

V is TRBV27 and J is TRBJ2-2, with 13 bases lining up with TRBD2. Germline assignment: CDR1 MNHEY and CDR2 SMNVEV (reference sequence). The CDR3 extends over 16 amino acids. V shed 4 bases, J shed 3 bases, and the junction held 2 bases outside the gene matches. For the CDR3, the DNA is TGTGCCAGCAGTTCGGGACTAGCGGGGCACACCGGGGAGCTGTTTTTT. This sequence encodes CASSSGLAGHTGELFF.

V and J are TRBV7-8 and TRBJ2-1, with D unresolved. The CDR3 is 16 residues long. Germline V lookup: CDR1 SGHVS, CDR2 FQNEAQ. Trimming shortened V by 5 bases and J by 3 bases, and 17 bases separated the two germline ends. The CDR3 bases are TGTGCCAGCAGCCAGGCCCTCGCCAAACTCTACAATGAGCAGTTCTTC. Translation: CASSQALAKLYNEQFF.

In this sample, this clone turned up a few times. J is TRBJ2-7 and V is TRBV7-8, with 8 bases identical to TRBD1. Trimming at V came to 1 base and at J to 2 bases, leaving 7 bases not matched to a gene. Germline V gene lookup returns CDR1 SGHVS and CDR2 FQNEAQ. There are 16 residues in the CDR3. The CDR3: CASSLEWDRLTYEQYF. The CDR3 nucleotides read TGTGCCAGCAGCTTAGAGTGGGACAGGCTGACCTACGAGCAGTACTTC.

This clone appeared once. V gene TRBV28 combines with J gene TRBJ2-5; tentatively, D is TRBD2 (6 bases). The CDR3 covers 15 residues. Germline V gene data show CDR1 as MDHEN and CDR2 as SYDVKM. Trimming cost V 4 bases and J 5 bases, with 17 bases left between them. The DNA for the CDR3 is TGTGCCAGCAGTTACAGTGGGGGGATGGGGGAGACCCAGTACTTC. Translated, it gives CASSYSGGMGETQYF.

This chain uses TRBV5-6 with TRBJ2-7, with 7 bases aligning to TRBD1. The CDR3 spans 17 residues. CDR1 is SGHDT, CDR2 YYEEEE, per germline. V was clipped by 4 bases and J by 3 bases; unmatched bases: 16. CDR3 nucleotide sequence: TGTGCCAGCAGCCTCGGGACAGATCGGAGTAGGAACTACGAGCAGTACTTC. It yields the protein CASSLGTDRSRNYEQYF.